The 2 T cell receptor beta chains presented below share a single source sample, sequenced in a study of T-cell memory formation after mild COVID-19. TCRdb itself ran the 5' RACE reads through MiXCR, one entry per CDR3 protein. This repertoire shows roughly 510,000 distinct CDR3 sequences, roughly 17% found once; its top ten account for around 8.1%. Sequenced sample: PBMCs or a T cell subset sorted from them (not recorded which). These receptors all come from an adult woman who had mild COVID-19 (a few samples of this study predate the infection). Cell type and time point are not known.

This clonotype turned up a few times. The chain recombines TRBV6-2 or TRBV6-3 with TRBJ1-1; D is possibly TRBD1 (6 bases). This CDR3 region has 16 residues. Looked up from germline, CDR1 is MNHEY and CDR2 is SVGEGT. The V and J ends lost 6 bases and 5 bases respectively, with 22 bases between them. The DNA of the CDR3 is TGTGCCAGCAGATCCCCCGTGGGCACAGGGCGTACTGAAGCTTTCTTT. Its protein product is CASRSPVGTGRTEAFF.

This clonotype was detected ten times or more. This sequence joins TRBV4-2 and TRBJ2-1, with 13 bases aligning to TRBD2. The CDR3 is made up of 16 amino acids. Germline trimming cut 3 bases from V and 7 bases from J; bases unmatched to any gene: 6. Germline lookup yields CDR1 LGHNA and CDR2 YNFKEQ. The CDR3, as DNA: TGTGCCAGCAGCCAGGCGTTGACTAGCGGGAGGAATGAGCAGTTCTTC. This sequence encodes CASSQALTSGRNEQFF.